This TCR beta chain is from a study of blood T cells in healthy people across ages. Findings of the study overall: In these data, TCR beta diversity tracked strongly with naive T cell percentage.

Regarding this clonotype: Its antigen is not identified.

Donors each provided 8 to 10 milliliters of peripheral blood. Trimming removed 3 bases from V and 7 bases from J, with 9 bases in between. The CDR3 contains 12 residues. Germline V lookup: CDR1 LGHDT, CDR2 YNNKEL (reference sequence). The use of a sample-barcoded 5' primer and a J-beta primer mix characterized a second PCR of roughly 7 to 12 cycles. Each cDNA was tagged by a template-switch adaptor containing 12 random nucleotides. One entry per CDR3 protein results from TCRdb running MiXCR on the 5' RACE reads. Of 1.5 million to 2 million distinct CDR3 sequences listed, about 39% are singletons. The sequence was collected from a human donor in good health. The sample comprised blood. The genes are TRBV3-1 and TRBJ2-5; D is uncertain. The chain's CDR3 is CASSQLRGTQYF. In DNA form, the CDR3 reads TGTGCCAGCAGCCAGCTTCGCGGGACCCAGTACTTC.